This TCR beta chain was sequenced during a study of cytomegalovirus exposure and HLA in healthy donors. Study context: According to later analysis, the same platform produced the 90 to 150 validation and over 600 first-cohort repertoires.

Broader study findings: Subsequent analysis showed first-cohort TCR clusters tending to co-occur in some 120 validation repertoires. The study recorded 150 to 200 TCR beta chains that were cytomegalovirus-associated. Per published reports, the classifier diagnosed cytomegalovirus status with high specificity and sensitivity.

The table came from immunoSEQ multiplex PCR; TCRdb's copy has only in-frame clones and leaves some out. The sample consists of fewer than 120,000 clones, over 85% of them appearing once. The CDR3 covers 14 residues. After removal of 4 bases from V and 6 bases from J, the junction contained 6 bases not matched to a gene. Germline V gives CDR1 SGDLS, CDR2 YYNGEE. In this sample, this clone turned up once. Its antigen is as yet unknown. The chain links TRBV9 to TRBJ2-7; TRBD1 matches 11 bases. Sequenced input: PBMCs. The TCR sequence derives from a young woman in good health and CMV-seronegative. The CDR3 spells CASSSGQGVSEQYF. CDR3 coding DNA: TGTGCCAGCAGCTCGGGACAGGGGGTTTCCGAGCAGTACTTC.